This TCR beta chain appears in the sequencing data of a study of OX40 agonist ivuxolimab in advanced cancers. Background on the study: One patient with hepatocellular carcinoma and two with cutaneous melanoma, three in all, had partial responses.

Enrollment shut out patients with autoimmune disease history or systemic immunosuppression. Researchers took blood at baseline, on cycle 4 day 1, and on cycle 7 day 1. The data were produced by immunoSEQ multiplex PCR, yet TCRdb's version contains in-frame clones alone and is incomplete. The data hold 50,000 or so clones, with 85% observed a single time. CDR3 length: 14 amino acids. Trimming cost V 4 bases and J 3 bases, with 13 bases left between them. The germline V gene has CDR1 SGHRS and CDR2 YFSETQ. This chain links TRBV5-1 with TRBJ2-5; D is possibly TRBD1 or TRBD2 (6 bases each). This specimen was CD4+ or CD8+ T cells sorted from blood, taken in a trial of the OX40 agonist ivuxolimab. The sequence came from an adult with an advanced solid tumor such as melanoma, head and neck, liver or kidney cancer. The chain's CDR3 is CASSHEGGEETQYF. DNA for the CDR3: TGCGCCAGCAGCCACGAGGGGGGCGAAGAGACCCAGTACTTC. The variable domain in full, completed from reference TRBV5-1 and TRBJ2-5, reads KAGVTQTPRYLIKTRGQQVTLSCSPISGHRSVSWYQQTPGQGLQFLFEYFSETQRNKGNFPGRFSGRQFSNSRSEMNVSTLELGDSALYLCASSHEGGEETQYFGPGTRLLVL.